This record covers a single T cell receptor beta chain. The data were obtained in a study of control samples from healthy donors and cancer patients. Method: immunoSEQ multiplex PCR; TCRdb's copy keeps in-frame clones and lacks some. The sample consists of just over 150,000 clones, approximately 94% of them appearing once. The source is a woman aged 40-49 years in good health. Sequencing input: blood.

CDR3 region: CASSLQHRAGNTIYF. CDR3 coding DNA: TGTGCCAGCAGCCTCCAGCACAGGGCTGGAAACACCATATATTTT. The chain combines TRBV7-6 with TRBJ1-3, with a weak D call TRBD1 (6 bases). The CDR3 spans 15 residues. The germline V gene encodes CDR1 SGHVS and CDR2 FNYEAQ. Trimming pared 5 bases from V and 2 bases from J, leaving 13 bases between.